This T cell receptor beta chain was identified during a study of monozygotic twins with inflammatory bowel disease (dated 2019 in TCRdb). In the study overall: In total, 28 monozygotic twin pairs made up the full study: 19 Danish pairs, all IBD-discordant, plus nine German pairs, of which four were IBD-concordant and five were IBD-discordant. Disease-associated traits were sought mainly through comparisons between IBD patients and their genetically identical healthy co-twins within discordant pairs. Each individual had, on average, about 151 000 unique TCRalpha sequences and 181 000 unique TCRbeta sequences available for analysis. Study-wide findings and limitations: Compared with healthy twins, IBD patients had fewer clonotypes in common with other individuals, a difference most pronounced in patients showing signs of disease activity. A decrease in TCRbeta repertoire diversity, as measured by inverse Simpson index, was observed in IBD patients compared with their healthy co-twins. Differing immunosuppressive treatments among patients may have added background noise and inter-individual variability to the repertoires. The analysis was unable to tell apart different T cell subtypes. No difference in repertoire similarity was observed between concordant and discordant twins, possibly owing to limited statistical power. The results gave no support for a single strong signal or clonotype linked to IBD.

From each donor, a 2.5 ml peripheral blood sample was drawn into PAXgene tubes and stored at -80 degrees C. Total RNA was isolated from whole blood with the PAXgene blood miRNA kit on an automated QIAcube, without T cell sorting. Peripheral blood from monozygotic twin pairs, either concordant or discordant for inflammatory bowel disease, underwent deep TCRalpha and TCRbeta repertoire profiling that used unique molecular barcoding. For every twin pair, smoking habits were documented, and each individual was categorised as a current, former or never smoker. Regarding this clonotype: The specificity of this receptor is unknown.

The method was 5' RACE. Preparation of each TCR library used approximately 3,500 ng of total RNA. cDNA was synthesized with SMARTScribe reverse transcriptase in eight separate reactions per sample. During cDNA synthesis, template switching introduced unique molecular identifiers that contained a 6-nucleotide sample barcode. Two nested PCRs of approximately 16 and 10 cycles amplified the TCRalpha and TCRbeta cDNA, and bead purification followed each PCR. Before amplification, cDNA was treated with uracil DNA-glycosylase and purified using the QIAquick PCR purification kit. The second PCR added Illumina TruSeq-compatible adapters along with sample-specific barcodes. TapeStation and Qubit were used to check library quality and concentration, and roughly 5.5 ng of each library was pooled. Sequencing of the pooled libraries was done on an Illumina HiSeq2500 single-index Rapid Run using custom sequencing primers and 2 x 100 bp reads. Per the source publication's procedure: UMI-based consensus assembly with MiGEC version 1.2.6 was used to correct PCR and sequencing errors. V(D)J alignment, clonotype assembly and CDR3 extraction were performed with MiXCR version 2.1.1. To normalise gene usage, clonotype sharing and MAIT/NKT TCR abundance, the analysis used the top 1000, 10 000 and 20 000 clonotypes per sample. After downsampling to 27 000 UMIs, diversity was calculated as the inverse Simpson index using the vegan R package. Paired Mann-Whitney U tests were applied to discordant twin pairs, and Benjamini-Hochberg correction was used for multiple testing. TCRdb reprocessed the reads and lists each CDR3 protein sequence as a single entry, with no DNA. TCRdb, not the authors, supplied the V and J calls. This sample's table lists more than 300,000 distinct CDR3 sequences. Over 5.5% of the sample rests with the top ten.

The CDR1 and CDR2 encoded by the germline V gene are SGHVS and FQNEAQ. The CDR3 contains 16 residues, cysteine and phenylalanine counted. No DNA was logged. This TCR derives from a human donor with ulcerative colitis or Crohn's disease, or a healthy co-twin of an affected twin (not recorded which). Sequencing was performed on blood. Recombination linked TRBV7-8 to TRBJ2-3; TCRdb outputs TRBD2, but without DNA this stays unchecked. The CDR3 is CASSIPSGMSTDTQYF.